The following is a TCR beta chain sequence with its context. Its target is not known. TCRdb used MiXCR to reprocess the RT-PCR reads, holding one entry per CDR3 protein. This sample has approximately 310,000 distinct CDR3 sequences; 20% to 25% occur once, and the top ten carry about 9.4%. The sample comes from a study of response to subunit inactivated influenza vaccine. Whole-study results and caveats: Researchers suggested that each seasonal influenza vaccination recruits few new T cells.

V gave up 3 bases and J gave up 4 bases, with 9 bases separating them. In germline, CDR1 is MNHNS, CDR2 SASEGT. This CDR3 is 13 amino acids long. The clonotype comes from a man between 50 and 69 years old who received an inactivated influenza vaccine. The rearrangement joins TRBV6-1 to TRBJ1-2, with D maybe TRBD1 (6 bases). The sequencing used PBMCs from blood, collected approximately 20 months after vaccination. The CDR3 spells CASSEGATYGYTF. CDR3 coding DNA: TGTGCCAGCAGTGAGGGGGCCACCTATGGCTACACCTTC.